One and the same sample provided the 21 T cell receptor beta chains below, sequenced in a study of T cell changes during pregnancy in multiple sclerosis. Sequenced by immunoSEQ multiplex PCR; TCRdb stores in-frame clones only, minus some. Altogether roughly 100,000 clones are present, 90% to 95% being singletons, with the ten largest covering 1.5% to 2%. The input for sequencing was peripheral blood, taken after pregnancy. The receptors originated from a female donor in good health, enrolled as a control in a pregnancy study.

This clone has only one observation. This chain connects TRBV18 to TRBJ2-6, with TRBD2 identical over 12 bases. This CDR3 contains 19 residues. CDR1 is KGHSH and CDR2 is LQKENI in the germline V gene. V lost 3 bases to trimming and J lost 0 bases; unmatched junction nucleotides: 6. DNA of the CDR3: TGTGCCAGCTCACCCCAACTAGCGGGGGGCCTCTCTGGGGCCAACGTCCTGACTTTC. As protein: CASSPQLAGGLSGANVLTF.

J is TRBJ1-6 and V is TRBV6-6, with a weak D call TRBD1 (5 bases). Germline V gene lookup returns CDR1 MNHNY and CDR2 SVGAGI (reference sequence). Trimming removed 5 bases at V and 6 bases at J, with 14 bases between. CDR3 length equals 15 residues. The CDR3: CASSGAGRPNSPLHF. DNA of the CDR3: TGTGCCAGCAGTGGGGCGGGGCGACCTAATTCACCCCTCCACTTT.

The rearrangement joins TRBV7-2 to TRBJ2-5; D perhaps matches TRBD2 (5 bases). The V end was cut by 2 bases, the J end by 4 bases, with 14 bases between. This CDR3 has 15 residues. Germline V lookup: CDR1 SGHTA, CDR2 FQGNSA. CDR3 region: CASSLMAGLAETQYF. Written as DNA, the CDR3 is TGTGCCAGCAGCTTAATGGCGGGCCTGGCAGAGACCCAGTACTTC.

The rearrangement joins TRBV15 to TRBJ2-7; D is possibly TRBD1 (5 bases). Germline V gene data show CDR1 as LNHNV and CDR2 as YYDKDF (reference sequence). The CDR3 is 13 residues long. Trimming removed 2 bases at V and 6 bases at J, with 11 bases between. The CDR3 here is CATSRTTAPEQYF. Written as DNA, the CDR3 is TGTGCCACCAGCAGAACGACAGCGCCCGAGCAGTACTTC.

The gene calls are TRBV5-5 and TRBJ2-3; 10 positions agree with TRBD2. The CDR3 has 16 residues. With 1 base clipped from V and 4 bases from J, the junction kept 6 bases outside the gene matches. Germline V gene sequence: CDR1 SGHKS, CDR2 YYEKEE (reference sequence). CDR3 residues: CASSLRAGGLSDTQYF. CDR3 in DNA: TGTGCCAGCAGCTTGAGAGCGGGGGGGCTATCAGATACGCAGTATTTT.

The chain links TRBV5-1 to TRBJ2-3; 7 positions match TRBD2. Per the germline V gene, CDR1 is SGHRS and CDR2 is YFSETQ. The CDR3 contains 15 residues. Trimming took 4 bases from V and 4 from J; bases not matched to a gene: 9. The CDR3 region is CASSPRAGRSDTQYF. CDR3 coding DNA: TGCGCCAGCAGCCCCCGAGCGGGGAGGTCAGATACGCAGTATTTT. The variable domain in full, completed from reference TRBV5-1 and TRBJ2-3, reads KAGVTQTPRYLIKTRGQQVTLSCSPISGHRSVSWYQQTPGQGLQFLFEYFSETQRNKGNFPGRFSGRQFSNSRSEMNVSTLELGDSALYLCASSPRAGRSDTQYFGPGTRLTVL.

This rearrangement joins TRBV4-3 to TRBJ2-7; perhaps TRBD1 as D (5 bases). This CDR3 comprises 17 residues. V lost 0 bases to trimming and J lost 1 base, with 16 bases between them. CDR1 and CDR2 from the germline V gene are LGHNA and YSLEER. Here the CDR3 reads CASSQDVGYTGSYEQYF. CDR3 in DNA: TGCGCCAGCAGCCAAGATGTCGGGTATACAGGATCCTACGAGCAGTACTTC.

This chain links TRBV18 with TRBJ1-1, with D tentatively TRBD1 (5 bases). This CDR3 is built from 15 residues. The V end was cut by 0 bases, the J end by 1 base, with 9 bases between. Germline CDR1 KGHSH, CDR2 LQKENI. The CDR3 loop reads CASSPPAGRNTEAFF. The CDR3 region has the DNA TGTGCCAGCTCACCACCGGCAGGGCGGAACACTGAAGCTTTCTTT.

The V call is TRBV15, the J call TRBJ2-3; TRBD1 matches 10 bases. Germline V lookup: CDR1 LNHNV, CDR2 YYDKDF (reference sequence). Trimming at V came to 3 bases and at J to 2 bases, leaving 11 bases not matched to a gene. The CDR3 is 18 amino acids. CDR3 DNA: TGTGCCACCAGCAGGGTAGGGCGCGGGACAGGGGTCACAGATACGCAGTATTTT. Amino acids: CATSRVGRGTGVTDTQYF. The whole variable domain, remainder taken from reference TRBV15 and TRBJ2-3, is DAMVIQNPRYQVTQFGKPVTLSCSQTLNHNVMYWYQQKSSQAPKLLFHYYDKDFNNEADTPDNFQSRRPNTSFCFLDIRSPGLGDTAMYLCATSRVGRGTGVTDTQYFGPGTRLTVL.

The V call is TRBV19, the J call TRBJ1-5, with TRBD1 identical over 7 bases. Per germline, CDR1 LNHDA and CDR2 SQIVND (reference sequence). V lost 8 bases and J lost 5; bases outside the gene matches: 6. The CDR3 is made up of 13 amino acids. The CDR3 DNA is TGTGCCAGTGCGGACAGGATTTATCAGCCCCAGCATTTT. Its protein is CASADRIYQPQHF.

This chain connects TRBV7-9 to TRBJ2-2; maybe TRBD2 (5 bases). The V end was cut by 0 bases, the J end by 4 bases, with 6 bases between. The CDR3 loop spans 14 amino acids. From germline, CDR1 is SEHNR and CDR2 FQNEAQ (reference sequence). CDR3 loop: CASSLAEGTGELFF. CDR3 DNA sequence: TGTGCCAGCAGCTTAGCCGAGGGCACCGGGGAGCTGTTTTTT.

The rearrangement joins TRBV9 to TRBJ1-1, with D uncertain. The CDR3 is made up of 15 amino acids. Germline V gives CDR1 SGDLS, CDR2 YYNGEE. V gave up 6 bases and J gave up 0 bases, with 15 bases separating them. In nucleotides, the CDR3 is TGTGCCAGCACGCACGGGAGGGAGATGAACACTGAAGCTTTCTTT. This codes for CASTHGREMNTEAFF.

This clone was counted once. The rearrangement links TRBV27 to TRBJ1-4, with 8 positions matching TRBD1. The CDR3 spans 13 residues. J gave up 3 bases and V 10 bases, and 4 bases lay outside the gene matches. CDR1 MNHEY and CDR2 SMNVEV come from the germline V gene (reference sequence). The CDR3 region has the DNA TGTGCCACCTCGGACAGGGCTAATGAAAAACTGTTTTTT. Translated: CATSDRANEKLFF.

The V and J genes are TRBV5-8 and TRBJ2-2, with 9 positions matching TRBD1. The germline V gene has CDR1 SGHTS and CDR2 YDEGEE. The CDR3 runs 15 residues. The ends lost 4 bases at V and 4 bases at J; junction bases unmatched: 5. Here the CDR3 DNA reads TGTGCCAGCAGCCTTGGGACAGGGAGCACCGGGGAGCTGTTTTTT. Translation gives CASSLGTGSTGELFF.

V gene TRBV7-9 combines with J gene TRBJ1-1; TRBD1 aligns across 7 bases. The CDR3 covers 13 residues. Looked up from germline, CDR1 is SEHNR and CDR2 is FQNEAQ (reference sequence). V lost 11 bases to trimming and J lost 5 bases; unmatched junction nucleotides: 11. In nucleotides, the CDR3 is TGTGCCGCCCAGGGACAGCCCGAGACTGAAGCTTTCTTT. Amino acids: CAAQGQPETEAFF.

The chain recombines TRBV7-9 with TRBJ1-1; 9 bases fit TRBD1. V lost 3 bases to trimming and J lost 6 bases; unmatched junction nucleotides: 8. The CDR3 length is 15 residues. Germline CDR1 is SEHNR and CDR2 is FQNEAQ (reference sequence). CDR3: CASSLGGTGRPEAFF. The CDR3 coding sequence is TGTGCCAGCAGCTTGGGCGGGACAGGGCGTCCTGAAGCTTTCTTT.

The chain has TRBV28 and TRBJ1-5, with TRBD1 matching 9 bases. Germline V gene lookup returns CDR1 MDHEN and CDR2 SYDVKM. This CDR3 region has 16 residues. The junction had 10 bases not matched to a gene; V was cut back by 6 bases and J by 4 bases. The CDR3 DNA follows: TGTGCCAGCAGCTACTCTCCCGGGACAGGGAATCAGCCCCAGCATTTT. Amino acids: CASSYSPGTGNQPQHF.

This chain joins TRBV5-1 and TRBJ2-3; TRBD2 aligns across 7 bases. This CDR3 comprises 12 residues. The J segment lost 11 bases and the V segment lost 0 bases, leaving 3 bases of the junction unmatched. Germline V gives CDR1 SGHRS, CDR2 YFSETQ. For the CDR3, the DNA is TGCGCCAGCAGCTTGGACGGGGGGTGGCAGTATTTT. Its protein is CASSLDGGWQYF.

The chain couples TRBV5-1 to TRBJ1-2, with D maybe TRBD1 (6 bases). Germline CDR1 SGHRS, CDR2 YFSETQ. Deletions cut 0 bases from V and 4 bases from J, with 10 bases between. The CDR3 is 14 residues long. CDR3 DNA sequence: TGCGCCAGCAGCTTGGCCCAGGGGCCCTATGGCTACACCTTC. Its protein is CASSLAQGPYGYTF.

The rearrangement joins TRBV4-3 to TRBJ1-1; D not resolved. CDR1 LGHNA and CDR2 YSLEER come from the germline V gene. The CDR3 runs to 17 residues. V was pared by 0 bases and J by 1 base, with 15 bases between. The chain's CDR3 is CASSQDRTRNGNTEAFF. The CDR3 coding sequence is TGCGCCAGCAGCCAAGATCGAACCAGGAATGGGAACACTGAAGCTTTCTTT.

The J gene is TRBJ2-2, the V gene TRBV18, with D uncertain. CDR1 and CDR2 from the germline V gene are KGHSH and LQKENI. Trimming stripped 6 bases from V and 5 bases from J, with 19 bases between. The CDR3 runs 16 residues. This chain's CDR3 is CASSLLQAGETGELFF. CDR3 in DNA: TGTGCCAGCTCCCTTTTGCAGGCCGGCGAGACCGGGGAGCTGTTTTTT.